This record concerns one TCR beta chain sequence. Seattle-derived patients entered the study during active infection and were followed longitudinally. The data were taken from a study of blood T cell repertoires in COVID-19. Study as a whole: PBMCs, B-cell-depleted T cells, or T cells were the source of the cDNA or gDNA that made up the material.

Repertoires were generated with immunoSEQ multiplex PCR, while TCRdb's copy carries only in-frame clones and drops some. The sample lists a few hundred thousand clones, roughly 90% seen once, with about 6.8% in the top ten. V was trimmed by 5 bases and J by 7 bases, leaving 14 bases between them. Germline CDR1 is MGHRA and CDR2 is YSYEKL. The CDR3 sequence is 13 residues long. The specimen was peripheral blood. The V gene is TRBV4-1, the J gene TRBJ1-2, with a weak D call TRBD1 (5 bases). The sequence was collected from a woman aged 25 to 45 with COVID-19, enrolled during active disease. DNA for the CDR3: TGCGCCAGCAGCTCCCTGGGGGGGGGTGGCTACACCTTC. Amino acids: CASSSLGGGGYTF.